A single sample is the source of the 16 T cell receptor beta chains below, sequenced in a study of CD8 T cells in ankylosing spondylitis. TCRdb recomputed calls from the 5' RACE reads with MiXCR, one row per CDR3 protein. The repertoire holds 240,000 or so distinct CDR3 sequences, around a tenth seen once, with around 7% in the top ten. Sequencing used blood, either unsorted or a sorted T cell fraction (not recorded which). The source of these receptors is a male donor with ankylosing spondylitis or in good health (not recorded which).

This clonotype was detected ten times or more. The chain couples TRBV20-1 to TRBJ2-5; D call uncertain. Trimming stripped 6 bases from V and 5 bases from J, with 16 bases between. Germline values: CDR1 DFQATT, CDR2 SNEGSKA (reference sequence). The length of the CDR3 is 13 residues. CDR3 residues: CSASWVTEETQYF. The CDR3 DNA reads as TGCAGTGCATCGTGGGTTACCGAGGAGACCCAGTACTTC.

This clonotype occurred many times. An end of the junction does not agree with germline; a read error may underlie this. The chain couples TRBV12-3 or TRBV12-4 to TRBJ2-1; 11 bases map to TRBD2. This CDR3 has 13 residues. Here the CDR3 DNA reads TGTGCCAGCAGTTTAGGACTAGCGGGGATCCGCGTCTTC. Residues: CASSLGLAGIRVF.

There are many counts of this clonotype. This rearrangement joins TRBV10-3 to TRBJ1-1; maybe TRBD1 (5 bases). Per germline, CDR1 ENHRY and CDR2 SYGVKD. This CDR3 contains 13 residues. The V end was cut by 3 bases, the J end by 11 bases, with 16 bases between. The CDR3 DNA is TGTGCCATCAGTGATCCGGGGGGAGAGGAGGCTTTCTTT. Protein: CAISDPGGEEAFF.

This sequence joins TRBV18 and TRBJ2-7, with 9 bases matching TRBD1. The CDR3 length is 17 residues. CDR1 KGHSH and CDR2 LQKENI come from the germline V gene. V was pared by 2 bases and J by 5 bases, with 13 bases of the junction left unmatched. The CDR3 loop is CASSPSPPGTGLDEQYF. CDR3 nucleotides: TGTGCCAGCTCACCATCTCCCCCCGGGACAGGGTTGGACGAGCAGTACTTC.

This clonotype showed up just a few times. The rearrangement links TRBV3-1 to TRBJ1-2; the D is unclear. CDR1 and CDR2 from the germline V gene are LGHDT and YNNKEL (reference sequence). CDR3 length: 12 residues. Trimming removed 0 bases at V and 9 bases at J, with 8 bases between. The CDR3 region has the DNA TGTGCCAGCAGCCAAGACCCTTTGCGCTACACCTTC. Translating gives CASSQDPLRYTF.

This clonotype was observed at least ten times. The chain is built from TRBV5-5 and TRBJ2-1; the D gene is possibly TRBD1 (5 bases). This CDR3 region has 18 residues. CDR1 SGHKS and CDR2 YYEKEE come from the germline V gene (reference sequence). V lost 4 bases and J lost 0, with 20 bases in between. The CDR3 bases are TGTGCCAGCAGCCCCACTACGTACAGGCTAAGCTCCTACAATGAGCAGTTCTTC. This sequence encodes CASSPTTYRLSSYNEQFF.

There are many counts of this clonotype. The rearrangement uses TRBV4-2 and TRBJ2-7, with D uncertain. Trimming stripped 3 bases from V and 5 bases from J, with 11 bases between. CDR3 length equals 13 residues. The germline V gene has CDR1 LGHNA and CDR2 YNFKEQ. CDR3 amino acids: CASSHPGANEQYF. CDR3 in DNA: TGTGCCAGCAGCCATCCGGGCGCAAACGAGCAGTACTTC.

Ten or more counts support this clonotype. The gene calls are TRBV12-3 or TRBV12-4 and TRBJ2-2; D is uncertain. Between the trimmed V and J ends, which lost 3 bases and 6 bases, there was a span of 5 bases. The CDR3 extends over 12 amino acids. The CDR3: CASSFGSGELFF. In nucleotides, the CDR3 is TGTGCCAGCAGTTTTGGATCCGGGGAGCTGTTTTTT.

The chain joins TRBV5-6 to TRBJ2-5, with 8 bases fitting TRBD1. From germline, CDR1 is SGHDT and CDR2 YYEEEE. Unmatched junction bases numbered 7, after V lost 4 bases and J lost 5 bases. The CDR3 length is 14 residues. The CDR3 coding sequence is TGTGCCAGCAGCACTGGACAGGGAGTGGAGACCCAGTACTTC. This translates into CASSTGQGVETQYF. Based on the CDR3 plus reference TRBV5-6 and TRBJ2-5, the full variable domain is DAGVTQSPTHLIKTRGQQVTLRCSPKSGHDTVSWYQQALGQGPQFIFQYYEEEERQRGNFPDRFSGHQFPNYSSELNVNALLLGDSALYLCASSTGQGVETQYFGPGTRLLVL.

Only one count was recorded for this clonotype. The CDR3 coding sequence is TGTGCCAGCTCACCACGGGACGCCCGAGAAGCTTTCTTT. It is translated as CASSPRDAREAFF. The J gene is TRBJ1-1, the V gene TRBV18; a possible D gene is TRBD1 (5 bases). The CDR3 totals 13 residues. V was cut by 1 base and J by 8 bases, with 11 bases left in between. Germline V gives CDR1 KGHSH, CDR2 LQKENI.

A word on this clonotype: Given a much more abundant clone one base away, this may be a read error. The chain joins TRBV12-3 or TRBV12-4 to TRBJ2-7; TRBD2 matches 7 bases. CDR3 length: 12 residues. CDR3 coding DNA: TGTGCCAGCAGTCCCCGACAAGCGGGGCAACAATTC. Its translation is CASSPRQAGQQF.

The table lists this clonotype with many counts. In nucleotides, the CDR3 is TGTGCCAGCAGTTTGGGCCGAACAAACCAAGAGACCCAGTACTTC. Residues: CASSLGRTNQETQYF. The chain couples TRBV12-3 or TRBV12-4 to TRBJ2-5; D not certain. Trimming took 3 bases from V and 0 from J, leaving 11 bases between them. This CDR3 has 15 residues.

This clonotype was picked up many times. The rearrangement links TRBV6-5 to TRBJ1-5; D is unclear. CDR1 MNHEY and CDR2 SVGAGI come from the germline V gene. Trimming cost V 0 bases and J 3 bases, with 9 bases left between them. The length of the CDR3 is 15 residues. CDR3 protein: CASSYSGMSNQPQHF. CDR3 DNA sequence: TGTGCCAGCAGTTACTCGGGTATGTCCAATCAGCCCCAGCATTTT.

This clonotype was seen repeatedly, ten times or more. Compared with germline, one end of the junction differs, possibly owing to a read error. The genes are TRBV20-1 and TRBJ2-7; the match to TRBD1 covers 8 bases. The CDR3 runs to 13 residues. The germline gives CDR1 DFQATT, CDR2 SNEGSKA (reference sequence). Here the CDR3 reads CSADGQGSHEQYF. The CDR3 coding sequence is TGCAGTGCTGACGGACAGGGCTCCCACGAGCAGTACTTC.

This clonotype was detected ten times or more. V is TRBV6-1 and J is TRBJ1-2, with D maybe TRBD1 (6 bases). CDR1 and CDR2 from the germline V gene are MNHNS and SASEGT. The CDR3 extends over 15 amino acids. V was cut by 6 bases and J by 5 bases, with 19 bases left in between. CDR3 residues: CASSSATGHLYGYTF. CDR3 in DNA: TGTGCCAGCAGCTCTGCTACGGGACACCTTTATGGCTACACCTTC.

The table lists this clonotype with many counts. This chain joins TRBV5-6 and TRBJ2-3; no reliable D call. Germline CDR1 is SGHDT and CDR2 is YYEEEE. V lost 4 bases, J lost 4 bases, and 10 bases lay in between. The CDR3 totals 13 residues. CDR3 sequence reads: CASSNAGPDTQYF. The CDR3, as DNA: TGTGCCAGCAGCAATGCAGGCCCAGATACGCAGTATTTT.